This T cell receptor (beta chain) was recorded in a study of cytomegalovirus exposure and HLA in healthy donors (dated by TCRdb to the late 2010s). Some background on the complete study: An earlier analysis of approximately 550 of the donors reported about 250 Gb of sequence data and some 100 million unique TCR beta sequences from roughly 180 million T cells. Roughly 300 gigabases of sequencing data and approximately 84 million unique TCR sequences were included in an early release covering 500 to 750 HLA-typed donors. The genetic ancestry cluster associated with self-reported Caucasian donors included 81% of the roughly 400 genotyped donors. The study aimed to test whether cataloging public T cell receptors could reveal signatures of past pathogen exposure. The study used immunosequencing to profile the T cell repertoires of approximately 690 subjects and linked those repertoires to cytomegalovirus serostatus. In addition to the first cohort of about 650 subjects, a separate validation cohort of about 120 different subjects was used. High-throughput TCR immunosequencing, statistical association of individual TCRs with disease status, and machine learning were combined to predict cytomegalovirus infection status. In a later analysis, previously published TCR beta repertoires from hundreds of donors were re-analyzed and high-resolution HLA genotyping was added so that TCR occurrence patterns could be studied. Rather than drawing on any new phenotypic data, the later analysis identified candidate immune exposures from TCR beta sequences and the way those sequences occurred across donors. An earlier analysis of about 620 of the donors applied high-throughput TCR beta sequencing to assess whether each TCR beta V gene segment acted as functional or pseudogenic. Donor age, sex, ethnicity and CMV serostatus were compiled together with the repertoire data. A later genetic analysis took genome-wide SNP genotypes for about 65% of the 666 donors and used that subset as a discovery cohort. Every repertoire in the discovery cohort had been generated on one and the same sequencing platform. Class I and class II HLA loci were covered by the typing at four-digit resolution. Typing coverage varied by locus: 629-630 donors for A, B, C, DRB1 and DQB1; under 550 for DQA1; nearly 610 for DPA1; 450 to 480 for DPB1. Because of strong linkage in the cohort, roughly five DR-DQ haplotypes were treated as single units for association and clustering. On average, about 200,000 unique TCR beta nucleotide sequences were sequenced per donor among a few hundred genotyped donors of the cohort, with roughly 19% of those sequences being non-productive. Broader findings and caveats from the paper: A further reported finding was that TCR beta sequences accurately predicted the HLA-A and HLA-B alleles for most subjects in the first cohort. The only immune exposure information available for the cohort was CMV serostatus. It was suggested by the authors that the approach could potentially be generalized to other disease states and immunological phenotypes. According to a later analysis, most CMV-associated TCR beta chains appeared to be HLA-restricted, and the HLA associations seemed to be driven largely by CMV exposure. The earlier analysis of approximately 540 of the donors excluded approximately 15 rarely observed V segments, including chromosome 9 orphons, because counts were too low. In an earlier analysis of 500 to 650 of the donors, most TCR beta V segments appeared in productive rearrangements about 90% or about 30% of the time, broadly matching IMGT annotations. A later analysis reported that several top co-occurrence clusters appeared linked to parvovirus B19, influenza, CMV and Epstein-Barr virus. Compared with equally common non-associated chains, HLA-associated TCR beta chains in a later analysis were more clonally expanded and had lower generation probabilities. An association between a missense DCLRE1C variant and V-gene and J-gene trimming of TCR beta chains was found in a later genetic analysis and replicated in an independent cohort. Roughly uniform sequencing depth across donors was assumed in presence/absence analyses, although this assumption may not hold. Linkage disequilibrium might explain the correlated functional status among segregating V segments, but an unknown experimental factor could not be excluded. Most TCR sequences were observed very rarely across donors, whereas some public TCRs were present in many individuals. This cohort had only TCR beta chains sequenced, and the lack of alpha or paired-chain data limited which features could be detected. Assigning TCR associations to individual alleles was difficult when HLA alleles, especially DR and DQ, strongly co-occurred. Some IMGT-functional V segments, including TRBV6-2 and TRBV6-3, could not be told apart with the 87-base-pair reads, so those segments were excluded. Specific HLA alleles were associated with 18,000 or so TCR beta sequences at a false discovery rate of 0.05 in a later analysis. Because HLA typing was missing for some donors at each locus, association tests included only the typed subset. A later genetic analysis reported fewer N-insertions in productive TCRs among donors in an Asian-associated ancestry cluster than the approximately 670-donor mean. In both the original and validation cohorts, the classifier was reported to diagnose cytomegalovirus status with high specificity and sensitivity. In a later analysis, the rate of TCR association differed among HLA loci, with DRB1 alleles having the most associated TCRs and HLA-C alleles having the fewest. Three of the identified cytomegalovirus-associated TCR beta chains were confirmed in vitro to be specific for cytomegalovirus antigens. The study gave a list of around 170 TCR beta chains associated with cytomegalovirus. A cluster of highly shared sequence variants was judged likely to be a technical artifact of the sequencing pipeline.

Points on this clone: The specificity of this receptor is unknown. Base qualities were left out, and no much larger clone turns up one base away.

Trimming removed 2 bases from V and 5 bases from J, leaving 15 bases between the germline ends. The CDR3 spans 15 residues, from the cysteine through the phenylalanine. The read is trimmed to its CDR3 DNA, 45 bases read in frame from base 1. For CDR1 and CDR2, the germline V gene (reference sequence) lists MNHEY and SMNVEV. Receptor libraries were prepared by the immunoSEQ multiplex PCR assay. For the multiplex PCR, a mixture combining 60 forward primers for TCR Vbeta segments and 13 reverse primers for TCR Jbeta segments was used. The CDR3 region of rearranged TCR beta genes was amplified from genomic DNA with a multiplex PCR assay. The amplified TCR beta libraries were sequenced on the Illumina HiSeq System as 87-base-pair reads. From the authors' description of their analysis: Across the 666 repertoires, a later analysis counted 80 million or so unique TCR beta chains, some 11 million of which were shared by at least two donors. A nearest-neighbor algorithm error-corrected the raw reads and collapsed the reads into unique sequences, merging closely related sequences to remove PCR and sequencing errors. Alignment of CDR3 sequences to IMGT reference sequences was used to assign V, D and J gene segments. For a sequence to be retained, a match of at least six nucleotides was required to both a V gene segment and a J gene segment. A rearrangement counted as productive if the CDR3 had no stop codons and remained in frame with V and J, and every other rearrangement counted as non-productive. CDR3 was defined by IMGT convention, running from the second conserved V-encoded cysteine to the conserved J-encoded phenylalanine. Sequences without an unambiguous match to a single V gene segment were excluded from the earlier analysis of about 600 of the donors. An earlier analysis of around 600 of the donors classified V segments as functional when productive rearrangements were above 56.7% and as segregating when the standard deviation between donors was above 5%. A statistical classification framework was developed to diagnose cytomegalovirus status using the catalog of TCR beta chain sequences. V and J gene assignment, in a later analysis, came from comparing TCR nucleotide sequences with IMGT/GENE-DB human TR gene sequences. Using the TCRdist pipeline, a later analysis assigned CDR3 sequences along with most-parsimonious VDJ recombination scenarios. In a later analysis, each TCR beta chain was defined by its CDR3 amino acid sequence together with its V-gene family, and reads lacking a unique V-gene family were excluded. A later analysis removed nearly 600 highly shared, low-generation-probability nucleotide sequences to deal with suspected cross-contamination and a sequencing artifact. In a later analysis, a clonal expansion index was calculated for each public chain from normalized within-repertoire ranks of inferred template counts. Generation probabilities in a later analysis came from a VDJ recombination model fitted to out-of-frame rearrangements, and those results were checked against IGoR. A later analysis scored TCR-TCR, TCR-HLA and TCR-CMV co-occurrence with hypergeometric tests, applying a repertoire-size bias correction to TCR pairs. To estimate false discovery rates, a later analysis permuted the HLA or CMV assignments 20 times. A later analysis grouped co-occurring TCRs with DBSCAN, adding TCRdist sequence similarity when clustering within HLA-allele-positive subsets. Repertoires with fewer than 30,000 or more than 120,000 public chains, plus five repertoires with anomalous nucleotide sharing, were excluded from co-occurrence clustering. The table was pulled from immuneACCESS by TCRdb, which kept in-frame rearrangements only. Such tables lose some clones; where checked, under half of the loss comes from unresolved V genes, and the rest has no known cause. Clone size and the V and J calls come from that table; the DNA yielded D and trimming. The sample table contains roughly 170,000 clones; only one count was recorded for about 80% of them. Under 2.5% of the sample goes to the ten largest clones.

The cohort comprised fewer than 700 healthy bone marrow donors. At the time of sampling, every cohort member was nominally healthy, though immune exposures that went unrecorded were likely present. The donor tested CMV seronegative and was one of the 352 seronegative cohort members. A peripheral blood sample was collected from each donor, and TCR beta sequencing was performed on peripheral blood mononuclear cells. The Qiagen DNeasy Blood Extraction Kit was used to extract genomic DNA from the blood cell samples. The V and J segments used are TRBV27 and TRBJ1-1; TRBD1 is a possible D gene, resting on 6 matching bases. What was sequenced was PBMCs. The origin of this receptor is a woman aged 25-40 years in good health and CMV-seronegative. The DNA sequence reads TGTGCCAGCAGTTTAGGAGGAGCAGGGGAGACTGAAGCTTTCTTT. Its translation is CASSLGGAGETEAFF.